The rows below give T cell receptor beta chains drawn from one sample of a study of blood T cell repertoires in COVID-19. Assay: immunoSEQ multiplex PCR; the TCRdb copy retains only in-frame clones and omits some. The table includes about 220,000 clones, approximately 83% detected once. The sequencing input was peripheral blood. The source of these receptors is a woman aged 55-70 years with acute or convalescent COVID-19. Each CDR3 is given with its conserved first and last residue. Each record gives: J gene, V gene, D gene, CDR3 protein. A D gene is named only where the DNA matches it firmly.

TRBJ2-7,TRBV30,.,CAWAGQYEQYF
TRBJ1-2,TRBV3-1/TRBV3-2,TRBD1,CASSRGQGDYGYTF
TRBJ1-5,TRBV6-2/TRBV6-3,.,CASSYQGGQPQHF
TRBJ2-5,TRBV7-9,TRBD1,CASSSPGQFETQYF
TRBJ1-2,TRBV5-1,TRBD1,CASSPGGTGGLFGYTF
TRBJ1-4,TRBV5-1,TRBD1,CASSPQGADEKLFF
TRBJ1-5,TRBV6-6,.,CASSYEGGDNQPQHF
TRBJ1-1,TRBV9,TRBD1,CASSVDQGAMYSEAFF
TRBJ1-2,TRBV7-2,.,CASTTPGGYGYTF
TRBJ2-1,TRBV10-2,TRBD2,CASRAFSGGGDNEQFF
TRBJ1-1,TRBV2,.,CASRSRGGGTEAFF
TRBJ1-2,TRBV5-1,TRBD1,CASSLARGQGNGYTF
TRBJ1-1,TRBV7-2,.,CASSLRGRTEAFF
TRBJ2-1,TRBV9,TRBD2,CASSYGGGEVDEQFF
TRBJ2-5,TRBV27,TRBD2,CASSHLTSGGETQYF
TRBJ1-6,TRBV7-8,TRBD1,CASSSGTDNSPLHF
TRBJ1-5,TRBV19,.,CASSIDRGNQPQHF
TRBJ1-2,TRBV10-3,.,CAISEPGPGYTF
TRBJ2-5,TRBV14,TRBD2,CASSQMRGTNQETQYF
TRBJ1-2,TRBV28,TRBD1,CASSQGQGYYGYTF
TRBJ2-7,TRBV4-2,.,CASSQDEGREQYF
TRBJ2-7,TRBV20-1,.,CSASALVGATYEQYF
TRBJ1-1,TRBV5-4,.,CASSSPGAMNTEAFF
TRBJ2-3,TRBV7-9,.,CASSPAGRTDTQYF
TRBJ2-7,TRBV20-1,.,CSFFAGMVQYF
TRBJ1-4,TRBV5-1,.,CASSPWMGGAANEKLFF
TRBJ1-3,TRBV6-1,.,CASSESGGSGFDGNTIYF
TRBJ2-5,TRBV3-1/TRBV3-2,.,CASRPAGTSQETQYF